This TCR beta chain was obtained from a study of T-cell reconstitution after alpha-beta-depleted transplantation in children. This clonotype was found many times. TCRbeta library construction was performed incorporating unique molecular identifiers. MiXCR, run by TCRdb on the PCR reads, gives a single entry per CDR3 protein. This sample has 170,000 or so distinct CDR3 sequences, with approximately 6.8% found just once. Germline CDR1 reads LGHNA; CDR2 reads YNFKEQ. The trim removed 4 bases at V and 3 bases at J, leaving 2 bases unmatched. CDR3 size: 15 residues. The source material was PBMCs from the stem cell graft donor, sampled from the stem cell graft. The TCR sequence derives from a human donor who donated a stem cell graft to a child with Wiskott-Aldrich syndrome. The genes are TRBV4-2 and TRBJ2-1; 11 positions agree with TRBD2. Here the CDR3 reads CASSLSGRDYNEQFF. The CDR3 DNA sequence: TGTGCCAGCAGCCTTAGCGGGAGGGACTACAATGAGCAGTTCTTC.